Below, 12 T cell receptor beta chains from the same sample are listed, as sequenced in a study of shared clonotypes between healthy human individuals. Here immunoSEQ multiplex PCR was the method, and the copy in TCRdb shows in-frame clones only, minus some. This sample has about 680,000 clones, with less than 80% found just once. The sequencing input was memory CD4+ T cells sorted from blood. Subset specified: CD45RA-negative fraction. The source is a woman in her twenties or thirties in good health.

The V call is TRBV29-1, the J call TRBJ2-3; weak D call: TRBD2 (6 bases). The CDR3 has 11 amino acids. V lost 8 bases and J lost 6, with 12 bases in between. Germline lookup yields CDR1 SQVTM and CDR2 ANQGSEA. The CDR3 nucleotides read TGCAGCCCACTTGCGGGGGATACGCAGTATTTT. This gives the protein CSPLAGDTQYF.

The table lists this clone with a few counts. The rearrangement links TRBV5-1 to TRBJ2-7; perhaps D is TRBD1 or TRBD2 (7 bases each). Germline-derived CDR1 and CDR2 are SGHRS and YFSETQ. The CDR3 totals 13 residues. V was clipped by 4 bases and J by 7 bases, with 15 bases between them. CDR3 amino acids: CASSVTGEGEQYF. CDR3 nucleotides: TGCGCCAGCAGCGTAACAGGGGAGGGGGAGCAGTACTTC.

Worth noting for this clone: Other DNA sequences in this sample translate to the same CDR3. This chain connects TRBV29-1 to TRBJ1-2; D is perhaps TRBD1 (5 bases). The CDR3 runs 10 residues. V lost 3 bases to trimming and J lost 8 bases, with 7 bases between them. Germline V gives CDR1 SQVTM, CDR2 ANQGSEA. The CDR3 DNA follows: TGCAGCGTTGATGGGGGAGGCTACACCTTC. Its translation is CSVDGGGYTF.

The chain joins TRBV13 to TRBJ2-7, with D perhaps TRBD2 (6 bases). Germline CDR1 PRHDT, CDR2 FYEKMQ (reference sequence). The CDR3 consists of 15 residues. The V gene lost 6 bases and the J gene lost 2 bases, with 17 bases spanning the gap. The CDR3 sequence is CASSAASVLAYEQYF. The CDR3 DNA follows: TGTGCCAGCAGTGCGGCTAGCGTCCTCGCCTACGAGCAGTACTTC.

V is TRBV30 and J is TRBJ2-1; D unresolved. Per germline, CDR1 GTSNPN and CDR2 SVGIG (reference sequence). This CDR3 has 14 amino acids. Trimming removed 0 bases at V and 6 bases at J, with 12 bases between. The CDR3 sequence is CAWSVPGSFNEQFF. As DNA, the CDR3 is TGTGCCTGGAGTGTACCAGGCAGCTTCAATGAGCAGTTCTTC.

This clone was recorded only once. The chain has TRBV18 and TRBJ1-3; D call uncertain. Germline CDR1 and CDR2: KGHSH and LQKENI. The CDR3 is 17 residues long. Trimming left V 3 bases short and J 0 bases short, with 15 bases between. CDR3 sequence (DNA): TGTGCCAGCTCACCGCTATTTGGGCAGCTCTCTGGAAACACCATATATTTT. It is translated as CASSPLFGQLSGNTIYF.

This chain uses TRBV6-1 with TRBJ2-5; no firm D call. Trimming pared 10 bases from V and 1 base from J, leaving 1 base between. Per the germline V gene, CDR1 is MNHNS and CDR2 is SASEGT. The CDR3 is made up of 9 amino acids. CDR3 region: CATQETQYF. DNA for the CDR3: TGTGCCACCCAAGAGACCCAGTACTTC.

J is TRBJ2-7 and V is TRBV14; 7 nucleotides match TRBD1. Germline-derived CDR1 and CDR2 are SGHDN and FVKESK. J was trimmed by 4 bases and V by 3 bases; bases with no gene match: 3. This CDR3 contains 13 residues. The CDR3 nucleotides are TGTGCCAGCAGCCACGGGACAGCTTACGAGCAGTACTTC. Amino acid sequence: CASSHGTAYEQYF.

This chain links TRBV11-2 with TRBJ2-1; the match to TRBD2 covers 7 bases. Germline trimming cut 5 bases from V and 3 bases from J; bases unmatched to any gene: 7. Germline CDR1 is SGHAT and CDR2 is FQNNGV. The CDR3 totals 15 residues. The CDR3 DNA reads as TGTGCCAGCAGCGATTCTAGCGGACTCTACAATGAGCAGTTCTTC. Translated, it gives CASSDSSGLYNEQFF.

This sequence joins TRBV7-2 and TRBJ2-3; D may be TRBD1 (6 bases). Looked up from germline, CDR1 is SGHTA and CDR2 is FQGNSA. The CDR3 sequence is 16 residues long. V gave up 5 bases and J gave up 6 bases, with 21 bases separating them. The CDR3 loop reads CASSPNRWGRGDTQYF. The CDR3 coding sequence is TGTGCCAGCAGCCCAAACCGGTGGGGGCGTGGGGATACGCAGTATTTT.

The chain uses TRBV19 and TRBJ2-2; 7 nucleotides agree with TRBD1. With 8 bases clipped from V and 3 bases from J, the junction kept 9 bases outside the gene matches. The germline V gene has CDR1 LNHDA and CDR2 SQIVND (reference sequence). The CDR3 spans 15 residues. The CDR3 spells CASRGGPAHTGELFF. The CDR3 DNA sequence: TGTGCCAGTCGAGGGGGCCCGGCTCACACCGGGGAGCTGTTTTTT.

This chain connects TRBV9 to TRBJ1-1; TRBD1 might be the D (5 bases). Trimming pared 4 bases from V and 2 bases from J, leaving 12 bases between. CDR1 SGDLS and CDR2 YYNGEE come from the germline V gene. The CDR3 length is 14 residues. The CDR3 loop reads CASSPLQVNTEAFF. CDR3 sequence (DNA): TGTGCCAGCAGCCCGCTACAGGTTAACACTGAAGCTTTCTTT.